The source of this TCR beta chain is a study of shared T cell receptors in the human thymus. Germline V CDR1 and CDR2: WSHSY, SAAADI. This CDR3 contains 15 residues. Trimming left V 1 base short and J 1 base short, with 9 bases between. Produced via immunoSEQ multiplex PCR; TCRdb's table is partial and in-frame only. The profile shows a few hundred thousand clones, 95% of them singletons. This clonotype was obtained from a human donor. The chain links TRBV10-2 to TRBJ2-3, with D perhaps TRBD2 (6 bases). Sequencing used thymocytes. CDR3 bases: TGCGCCAGCAGTGAGTGTGGGACTGGCACAGATACGCAGTATTTT. This sequence encodes CASSECGTGTDTQYF.